This T cell receptor beta chain was retrieved from a study of Ad26.COV2.S vaccination and SARS-CoV-2 variants. Findings and caveats of the study: Recipients of vaccine and of placebo showed similar breadth of their non-spike TCR repertoires.

Clones were sequenced by immunoSEQ multiplex PCR, and TCRdb holds only the in-frame ones, with some missing. The sample holds some 300,000 clones; around 85% are singletons and the top ten take 2% to 2.5%. Treatment reported: roughly 19 received Ad26.COV2.S at low or high dose, single or two shots; five or six received placebo; per-sample allocation not given. Specimens were obtained on day 63 following the first vaccine or placebo injection. About this clone itself: Its target is not known.

This CDR3 has 13 residues. Trimming took off 0 bases at V and 4 bases at J, with 7 bases between the two ends. Germline V gene data show CDR1 as SGHAT and CDR2 as FQNNGV. The material sequenced was peripheral blood, taken in a trial of Ad26.COV2.S vaccine versus placebo. The rearrangement uses TRBV11-2 and TRBJ2-7; D is uncertain. The receptor was derived from a person between 18 and 65 years old who received the Ad26.COV2.S COVID-19 vaccine or a placebo. In DNA form, the CDR3 reads TGTGCCAGCAGCTTAGATCCCGGGTACGAGCAGTACTTC. Encoded protein: CASSLDPGYEQYF.